The rows below give T cell receptor beta chains drawn from one sample of a study of T cell responses to AZD1222 COVID-19 vaccine. Assay: immunoSEQ multiplex PCR; the TCRdb copy retains only in-frame clones and omits some. The table records over 100,000 clones, nearly 90% of them present only once. Sample: peripheral blood, taken on day 0 of AZD1222 vaccination. These receptors all come from an adult in good health. CDR3s include the opening cysteine and the closing phenylalanine or tryptophan. Each record gives: J gene, V gene, D gene, clone size, CDR3 protein, CDR3 DNA. The D gene is left open where the match is weak. Clone size is not always given. Where it is, it says once, few, many or a class for expanded clones.

>TRBJ2-2|TRBV5-1|NA|NA
CASSSTGSQLAGELFF
TGCGCCAGCAGCTCAACAGGGTCCCAACTGGCCGGGGAGCTGTTTTTT
>TRBJ1-3|TRBV29-1|TRBD1|NA
CSVVRGQGPSGNTIYF
TGCAGCGTTGTTCGTGGACAGGGACCCTCTGGAAACACCATATATTTT
>TRBJ1-1|TRBV11-3|NA|NA
CASSLGGRNTEAFF
TGTGCCAGCAGCTTAGGGGGACGGAACACTGAAGCTTTCTTT
>TRBJ1-1|TRBV6-5|NA|NA
CASSSGMAGDTEAFF
TGTGCCAGCAGTAGTGGGATGGCAGGGGACACTGAAGCTTTCTTT
>TRBJ1-1|TRBV7-3|TRBD1|NA
CASRQGASGTEAFF
TGTGCCAGCAGACAGGGGGCATCGGGGACTGAAGCTTTCTTT
>TRBJ1-5|TRBV5-1|NA|NA
CASSPDGWGQPQHF
TGCGCCAGCAGCCCGGATGGGTGGGGTCAGCCCCAGCATTTT
>TRBJ2-5|TRBV6-5|TRBD2|NA
CASSQTSGGQETQYF
TGTGCCAGCAGCCAGACTAGCGGGGGACAAGAGACCCAGTACTTC
>TRBJ1-1|TRBV6-5|NA|NA
CASSYDGGNTEAFF
TGTGCCAGCAGTTACGACGGCGGAAACACTGAAGCTTTCTTT
>TRBJ2-3|TRBV4-1|NA|NA
CASSQVGPSTDTQYF
TGCGCCAGCAGCCAAGTCGGGCCCAGCACAGATACGCAGTATTTT
>TRBJ2-7|TRBV3-1/TRBV3-2|NA|NA
CASSQLRRHREQYF
TGTGCCAGCAGCCAACTGCGGAGACATCGGGAGCAGTACTTC
>TRBJ2-1|TRBV4-2|NA|once
CASSQDQLAGNEQFF
TGTGCCAGCAGCCAAGATCAGCTAGCTGGGAATGAGCAGTTCTTC
>TRBJ2-3|TRBV5-1|NA|NA
CASSLVSAWADTQYF
TGCGCCAGCAGCTTGGTTTCCGCGTGGGCAGATACGCAGTATTTT
>TRBJ2-2|TRBV4-2|TRBD2|NA
CASSQDRGGRVTGELFF
TGTGCCAGCAGCCAAGATCGTGGCGGGAGGGTCACCGGGGAGCTGTTTTTT
>TRBJ1-4|TRBV6-5|NA|NA
CASSYRPGVTNEKLFF
TGTGCCAGCAGTTACCGCCCCGGGGTGACTAATGAAAAACTGTTTTTT
>TRBJ1-2|TRBV29-1|TRBD1|NA
CSVWGQGANGYTF
TGCAGCGTCTGGGGACAGGGGGCGAACGGCTACACCTTC
>TRBJ1-4|TRBV6-5|NA|few
CASKRWANEKLFF
TGTGCCAGCAAGAGGTGGGCTAATGAAAAACTGTTTTTT
>TRBJ1-4|TRBV5-1|TRBD1|NA
CASSGTGGDEKLFF
TGCGCCAGCAGCGGGACAGGGGGCGATGAAAAACTGTTTTTT
>TRBJ2-2|TRBV28|NA|NA
CASSLGQQNTGELFF
TGTGCCAGCAGTTTAGGACAGCAGAACACCGGGGAGCTGTTTTTT
>TRBJ1-2|TRBV5-4|TRBD1|NA
CASSLGGQGAYGYTF
TGTGCCAGCAGCTTGGGTGGTCAGGGGGCATATGGCTACACCTTC
>TRBJ1-3|TRBV21-1|NA|NA
CASSKGGRQRYSGNTIYF
TGTGCCAGCAGCAAAGGCGGAAGACAGCGATACTCTGGAAACACCATATATTTT
>TRBJ1-1|TRBV6-5|NA|NA
CASSNRLIHTEAFF
TGTGCCAGCAGCAACCGGTTAATCCACACTGAAGCTTTCTTT
>TRBJ2-2|TRBV11-2|NA|NA
CASSLLREFRTGELFF
TGTGCCAGCAGCTTACTCCGGGAGTTTCGCACCGGGGAGCTGTTTTTT
>TRBJ1-1|TRBV28|NA|NA
CASSSWPEAFF
TGTGCCAGCAGTTCTTGGCCTGAAGCTTTCTTT
>TRBJ2-3|TRBV11-3|NA|NA
CASSLDLLVTDTQYF
TGTGCCAGCAGCTTAGATCTGTTAGTCACAGATACGCAGTATTTT
>TRBJ2-2|TRBV5-4|NA|NA
CASSGANTGELFF
TGTGCCAGCAGCGGGGCTAACACCGGGGAGCTGTTTTTT
>TRBJ1-1|TRBV5-8|NA|NA
CASSLRGPWGTEAFF
TGTGCCAGCAGCTTGCGGGGGCCGTGGGGGACTGAAGCTTTCTTT
>TRBJ1-2|TRBV10-3|TRBD1|NA
CATEATGGNFGYTF
TGTGCCACCGAAGCGACAGGGGGGAATTTTGGCTACACCTTC
>TRBJ1-6|TRBV10-3|NA|once
CAIRREPIQGSPLHF
TGTGCCATACGGCGTGAACCCATACAGGGTTCACCCCTCCACTTT
>TRBJ1-1|TRBV6-5|TRBD1|NA
CASTTRQGVNRAFF
TGTGCCAGCACCACCCGACAGGGGGTGAATAGAGCTTTCTTT
>TRBJ2-1|TRBV28|NA|once
CASTGQSSYNEQFF
TGTGCCAGCACGGGCCAGAGCTCCTACAATGAGCAGTTCTTC
>TRBJ1-2|TRBV10-3|TRBD1|NA
CAISEGQGLKGGYTF
TGTGCCATCAGTGAAGGACAGGGGCTTAAGGGTGGCTACACCTTC
>TRBJ2-1|TRBV11-3|TRBD2|NA
CASSLDISGRPYNEQFF
TGTGCCAGCAGCTTAGATATTAGCGGGAGGCCATACAATGAGCAGTTCTTC
>TRBJ1-2|TRBV18|NA|NA
CASSPLADKYGYTF
TGTGCCAGCTCACCATTGGCAGACAAGTATGGCTACACCTTC
>TRBJ2-4|TRBV19|TRBD1|NA
CASSPPGTAKNIQYF
TGTGCCAGTAGTCCCCCGGGGACAGCGAAAAACATTCAGTACTTC
>TRBJ1-1|TRBV28|NA|NA
CASSFTRERTEAFF
TGTGCCAGCAGTTTCACCAGGGAACGTACTGAAGCTTTCTTT
>TRBJ1-2|TRBV5-1|NA|NA
CASSLVGLAYGYTF
TGCGCCAGCAGCTTGGTTGGGTTGGCCTATGGCTACACCTTC
>TRBJ1-4|TRBV5-1|NA|NA
CASSADGQNEKLFF
TGCGCCAGCAGCGCCGACGGGCAGAATGAAAAACTGTTTTTT
>TRBJ2-3|TRBV20-1|TRBD1|NA
CSATTGDTQYF
TGCAGTGCTACGACAGGGGACACGCAGTATTTT
>TRBJ2-7|TRBV11-2|TRBD1|once
CASSFRVTGAYEQYF
TGTGCCAGCAGCTTCCGCGTGACAGGGGCCTACGAGCAGTACTTC